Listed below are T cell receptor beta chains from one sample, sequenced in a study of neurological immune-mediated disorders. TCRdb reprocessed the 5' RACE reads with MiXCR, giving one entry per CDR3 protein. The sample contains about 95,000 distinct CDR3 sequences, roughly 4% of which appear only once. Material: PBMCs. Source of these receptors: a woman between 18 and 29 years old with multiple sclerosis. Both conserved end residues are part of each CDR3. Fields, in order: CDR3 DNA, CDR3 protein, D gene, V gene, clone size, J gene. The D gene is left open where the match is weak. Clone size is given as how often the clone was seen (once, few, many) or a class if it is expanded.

CDR3 DNA: TGTGCCAGCAGTTATGGTGGGGGCTTCTCCAAAAACATTCAGTACTTC
CDR3 protein: CASSYGGGFSKNIQYF
D gene: .
V gene: TRBV6-5
clone size: many
J gene: TRBJ2-4

CDR3 DNA: TGTGCCACCAGTGATCCGACAGGGGGGGGGTACGAGCAGTACTTC
CDR3 protein: CATSDPTGGGYEQYF
D gene: TRBD1
V gene: TRBV24-1
clone size: few
J gene: TRBJ2-7

CDR3 DNA: TGTGCCAGCAGTTTAGCGGGGAGCACAGATACGCAGTATTTT
CDR3 protein: CASSLAGSTDTQYF
D gene: .
V gene: TRBV12-3/TRBV12-4
clone size: many
J gene: TRBJ2-3

CDR3 DNA: TGCAGTGCCCGCCCCACAGGGTCCCAAGAGACCCAGTACTTC
CDR3 protein: CSARPTGSQETQYF
D gene: .
V gene: TRBV20-1
clone size: many
J gene: TRBJ2-5

CDR3 DNA: TGTGCCAGCAGCCCGGGGAGCGGGGGGGAAGATACGCAGTATTTT
CDR3 protein: CASSPGSGGEDTQYF
D gene: TRBD2
V gene: TRBV7-9
clone size: many
J gene: TRBJ2-3

CDR3 DNA: TGTGCCACCAGCAGAGAGAGGGGGACAGGGTACGAGCAGTACTTC
CDR3 protein: CATSRERGTGYEQYF
D gene: TRBD1
V gene: TRBV15
clone size: many
J gene: TRBJ2-7

CDR3 DNA: TGCAGTGCTAGGTCCATAGGGGAACTCACCGGGGAGCTGTTTTTT
CDR3 protein: CSARSIGELTGELFF
D gene: .
V gene: TRBV20-1
clone size: many
J gene: TRBJ2-2

CDR3 DNA: TGTGCCACCTTTGGTTTCGGGGAGCTGTTTTTT
CDR3 protein: CATFGFGELFF
D gene: .
V gene: TRBV6-6
clone size: many
J gene: TRBJ2-2

CDR3 DNA: TGTGCCAGCAGTGGGACGGTGAACACTGAAGCTTTCTTT
CDR3 protein: CASSGTVNTEAFF
D gene: .
V gene: TRBV27
clone size: many
J gene: TRBJ1-1

CDR3 DNA: TGTGCCAGCAGTTCGCCGTATCAGCCCCAGCATTTT
CDR3 protein: CASSSPYQPQHF
D gene: .
V gene: TRBV28
clone size: many
J gene: TRBJ1-5

CDR3 DNA: TGCGCCAGCAGCCGTAGAGCAGACAGCTCCTACAATGAGCAGTTCTTC
CDR3 protein: CASSRRADSSYNEQFF
D gene: .
V gene: TRBV5-1
clone size: many
J gene: TRBJ2-1

CDR3 DNA: TGTGCCAGCAGTCCCCGGGGTGGGGGACAGCCCCAGCATTTT
CDR3 protein: CASSPRGGGQPQHF
D gene: .
V gene: TRBV6-5
clone size: many
J gene: TRBJ1-5

CDR3 DNA: TGTGCCAGCAGTTTATCTTCCTACTCCTACGAGCAGTACTTC
CDR3 protein: CASSLSSYSYEQYF
D gene: .
V gene: TRBV27
clone size: many
J gene: TRBJ2-7

CDR3 DNA: TGTGCCAGCAGCGCTCTCGGAGCTAAGAATGAGCAGTTCTTC
CDR3 protein: CASSALGAKNEQFF
D gene: .
V gene: TRBV9
clone size: many
J gene: TRBJ2-1

CDR3 DNA: TGTGCCATCAGGGGACAGACGAACACTGAAGCTTTCTTT
CDR3 protein: CAIRGQTNTEAFF
D gene: TRBD1
V gene: TRBV10-3
clone size: many
J gene: TRBJ1-1

CDR3 DNA: TGTGCCAGCACCCGCGACAGGAGGCCCAACACCGGGGAGCTGTTTTTT
CDR3 protein: CASTRDRRPNTGELFF
D gene: .
V gene: TRBV27
clone size: many
J gene: TRBJ2-2

CDR3 DNA: TGCAGTGCTCCACTCCAGGGGAATCAGCCCCAGCATTTT
CDR3 protein: CSAPLQGNQPQHF
D gene: .
V gene: TRBV20-1
clone size: many
J gene: TRBJ1-5

CDR3 DNA: TGTGCCAGCAGTGTAGGGACAGCTCGGCTGAACACTGAAGCTTTCTTT
CDR3 protein: CASSVGTARLNTEAFF
D gene: TRBD1
V gene: TRBV25-1
clone size: many
J gene: TRBJ1-1

CDR3 DNA: TGTGCCAGCAGCTTGGTCACAGGGAACCTTGAAGCTTTCTTT
CDR3 protein: CASSLVTGNLEAFF
D gene: .
V gene: TRBV5-5
clone size: many
J gene: TRBJ1-1